The 18 T cell receptor beta chains in this list originate from one sample, sequenced in a study of blood T cells in healthy people across ages. Together with a sample-barcoded 5' primer, a J-beta primer mix was included in a second PCR lasting roughly 6 to 12 cycles. TCRdb recomputed calls from the 5' RACE reads with MiXCR, one row per CDR3 protein. The table has 580,000 or so distinct CDR3 sequences, around half seen once; the top ten hold 20% to 25%. Sequencing used blood. Every receptor here comes from a man older than 75 in good health.

In its sample, this clonotype was seen a few times. The V and J genes are TRBV12-3 or TRBV12-4 and TRBJ2-7, with D possibly matching TRBD1 (6 bases). The ends were cut back, 8 bases at V and 6 bases at J, with 20 bases in the middle. CDR3 length: 14 residues. The CDR3 loop is CASCPTGRLGEQYF. Written as DNA, the CDR3 is TGTGCCAGCTGCCCGACAGGCCGCTTGGGCGAGCAGTACTTC.

This clonotype has a handful of counts. This sequence joins TRBV4-2 and TRBJ2-3, with D unclear. Germline V gives CDR1 LGHNA, CDR2 YNFKEQ. Trimming cost V 3 bases and J 1 base, with 5 bases left between them. CDR3 length: 13 amino acids. CDR3 coding DNA: TGTGCCAGCAGCCATACCGGCACAGATACGCAGTATTTT. Its translation: CASSHTGTDTQYF.

V is TRBV10-3 and J is TRBJ2-7; D is uncertain. Germline lookup yields CDR1 ENHRY and CDR2 SYGVKD. This CDR3 spans 12 amino acids. V was trimmed by 2 bases and J by 1 base, leaving 3 bases between them. The CDR3 sequence is CAISERSYEQYF. Here the CDR3 DNA reads TGTGCCATCAGTGAGCGGTCCTACGAGCAGTACTTC.

The J gene is TRBJ2-3, the V gene TRBV7-2; maybe TRBD2 (5 bases). Germline CDR1 SGHTA, CDR2 FQGNSA. This CDR3 is 13 amino acids long. Trimming shortened V by 5 bases and J by 6 bases, and 12 bases separated the two germline ends. In nucleotides, the CDR3 is TGTGCCAGCAGCGCGATGAGGGTGGATACGCAGTATTTT. Its protein is CASSAMRVDTQYF.

The chain uses TRBV5-1 and TRBJ2-1, with 14 bases matching TRBD2. Trimming at V came to 4 bases and at J to 8 bases, leaving 11 bases not matched to a gene. The CDR3 covers 17 residues. Germline CDR1 SGHRS, CDR2 YFSETQ. The CDR3 sequence is CASSPGLAGDLGHEQFF. For the CDR3, the DNA is TGCGCCAGCAGCCCGGGACTAGCGGGAGACCTGGGCCATGAGCAGTTCTTC. Filled out from reference TRBV5-1 and TRBJ2-1, the complete variable domain reads KAGVTQTPRYLIKTRGQQVTLSCSPISGHRSVSWYQQTPGQGLQFLFEYFSETQRNKGNFPGRFSGRQFSNSRSEMNVSTLELGDSALYLCASSPGLAGDLGHEQFFGPGTRLTVL.

The chain employs TRBV3-1 and TRBJ2-1, with D possibly matching TRBD2 (6 bases). Trimming shortened V by 1 base and J by 0 bases, and 10 bases separated the two germline ends. Looked up from germline, CDR1 is LGHDT and CDR2 is YNNKEL (reference sequence). The CDR3 covers 16 residues. CDR3 bases: TGTGCCAGCAGCCAAGCGACGGGAGACTCCTACAATGAGCAGTTCTTC. Translated: CASSQATGDSYNEQFF.

This clonotype was picked up one time. This rearrangement joins TRBV4-1 to TRBJ2-3; D is perhaps TRBD2 (6 bases). V lost 11 bases and J 0 bases, leaving 12 bases between the germline ends. Germline lookup yields CDR1 MGHRA and CDR2 YSYEKL. The CDR3 is made up of 13 amino acids. The CDR3 nucleotides are TGCGCCGCCTCCGGGGGTAGCACAGATACGCAGTATTTT. This codes for CAASGGSTDTQYF.

The chain uses TRBV27 and TRBJ2-3; 9 nucleotides match TRBD1. This CDR3 is 16 amino acids long. V trimming: 5 bases; J trimming: 5 bases; junction bases outside the gene matches: 11. Germline V CDR1 and CDR2: MNHEY, SMNVEV (reference sequence). The CDR3 DNA reads as TGTGCCAGCAGTATCTCGACAGGGGGATGGGGAGATACGCAGTATTTT. Protein product: CASSISTGGWGDTQYF.

This clonotype was detected a few times. The chain joins TRBV4-2 to TRBJ2-6; TRBD1 might be the D (6 bases). The CDR3 is 18 residues long. Trimming removed 0 bases from V and 0 bases from J, with 12 bases in between. CDR1 and CDR2 from the germline V gene are LGHNA and YNFKEQ. The CDR3 loop is CASSQDPGQSSGANVLTF. CDR3 sequence (DNA): TGTGCCAGCAGCCAAGATCCTGGACAGAGCTCTGGGGCCAACGTCCTGACTTTC.

V is TRBV20-1 and J is TRBJ2-7, with 9 bases that match TRBD2. Germline V gives CDR1 DFQATT, CDR2 SNEGSKA (reference sequence). The J segment lost 4 bases and the V segment lost 0 bases, leaving 7 bases of the junction unmatched. The CDR3 spans 15 residues. The CDR3 bases are TGCAGTGCTAGAGATTCGGGACTAGCTTCGTACGAGCAGTACTTC. This encodes CSARDSGLASYEQYF.

The gene calls are TRBV5-1 and TRBJ2-5; no definite D call. Trimming left V 5 bases short and J 1 base short, with 12 bases between. This CDR3 is 14 amino acids long. Germline lookup yields CDR1 SGHRS and CDR2 YFSETQ. CDR3 sequence reads: CASRGNSIQETQYF. In DNA, the CDR3 is TGCGCCAGCAGAGGTAACAGCATCCAAGAGACCCAGTACTTC.

This clonotype was recorded a few times. This chain links TRBV9 with TRBJ2-3, with TRBD2 as a possible D gene (5 bases). Trimming pared 3 bases from V and 2 bases from J, leaving 13 bases between. Germline CDR1 is SGDLS and CDR2 is YYNGEE. The CDR3 has 15 amino acids. CDR3 sequence reads: CASSDSAAATDTQYF. The CDR3 DNA follows: TGTGCCAGCAGCGACTCGGCAGCGGCCACAGATACGCAGTATTTT.

V usage is TRBV6-6 and J usage is TRBJ2-4, with TRBD1 as a possible D gene (6 bases). Matching the DNA end better, TRBJ2-5 makes the J call doubtful. The CDR3 contains 13 residues. Germline lookup yields CDR1 MNHNY and CDR2 SVGAGI (reference sequence). CDR3 sequence reads: CASRGLGAETQYF. The DNA of the CDR3 is TGTGCCAGCAGGGGCTTGGGGGCAGAGACCCAGTACTTC.

This sequence joins TRBV6-6 and TRBJ1-1, with D unclear. CDR1 and CDR2 from the germline V gene are MNHNY and SVGAGI (reference sequence). V gave up 6 bases and J gave up 0 bases, with 14 bases separating them. The length of the CDR3 is 15 residues. The DNA for the CDR3 is TGTGCCAGCAGCCCTCCCTCTAACATGAACACTGAAGCTTTCTTT. Protein: CASSPPSNMNTEAFF.

The chain carries TRBV7-9 and TRBJ2-3; TRBD1 agrees at 9 bases. The CDR3 totals 15 residues. Per the germline V gene, CDR1 is SEHNR and CDR2 is FQNEAQ (reference sequence). V gave up 4 bases and J gave up 4 bases; unmatched junction bases: 6. CDR3 amino acids: CASSSAGTGSDTQYF. The CDR3 DNA reads TGTGCCAGCAGCTCCGCCGGGACAGGGTCAGATACGCAGTATTTT.

This clonotype turned up a few times. This chain joins TRBV7-2 and TRBJ2-5; D gene unclear. This CDR3 is built from 13 residues. Germline V gene lookup returns CDR1 SGHTA and CDR2 FQGNSA. Between the trimmed V and J ends, which lost 5 bases and 4 bases, there was a span of 11 bases. CDR3 amino acids: CASSPLPPETQYF. The CDR3 DNA reads TGTGCCAGCAGCCCCCTACCCCCAGAGACCCAGTACTTC.

The count of this clonotype is one. It may be a read error: a sequence one base away is much more abundant. The CDR3 bases are TGTGCCAGCAGCTTCGGGACAGGGGACGAGCAGTACTTC. This codes for CASSFGTGDEQYF. This chain joins TRBV5-6 and TRBJ2-7; the match to TRBD1 covers 10 bases. The CDR3 runs to 13 residues. Germline lookup yields CDR1 SGHDT and CDR2 YYEEEE. V gave up 2 bases and J gave up 5 bases; unmatched junction bases: 1. Using reference TRBV5-6 and TRBJ2-7 for the parts outside the CDR3, the full variable domain is DAGVTQSPTHLIKTRGQQVTLRCSPKSGHDTVSWYQQALGQGPQFIFQYYEEEERQRGNFPDRFSGHQFPNYSSELNVNALLLGDSALYLCASSFGTGDEQYFGPGTRLTVT.

This clonotype showed up many times. This rearrangement joins TRBV6-6 to TRBJ2-2, with unresolved D. Germline assignment: CDR1 MNHNY and CDR2 SVGAGI (reference sequence). Trimming stripped 2 bases from V and 8 bases from J, with 3 bases between. The CDR3 sequence is 11 residues long. The CDR3 DNA sequence: TGTGCCAGCAGTTACCCTGGGGAGCTGTTTTTT. Translated, it gives CASSYPGELFF.